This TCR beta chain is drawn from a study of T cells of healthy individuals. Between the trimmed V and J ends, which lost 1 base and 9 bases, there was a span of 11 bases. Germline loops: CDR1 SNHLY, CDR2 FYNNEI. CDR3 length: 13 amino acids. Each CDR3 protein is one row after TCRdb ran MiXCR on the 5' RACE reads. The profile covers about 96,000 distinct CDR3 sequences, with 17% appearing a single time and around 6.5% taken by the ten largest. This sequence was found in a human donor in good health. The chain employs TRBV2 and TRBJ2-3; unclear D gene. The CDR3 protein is CASSEGSLGTQYF. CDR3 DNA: TGTGCCAGCAGTGAAGGGTCGTTGGGAACGCAGTATTTT.